A selection of T cell receptor beta chains follows, all from one sample in a study of human T cells and chemical hapten exposure. TCRdb passed the RACE reads through MiXCR, listing each CDR3 protein once. The sample shows 210,000 or so distinct CDR3 sequences, approximately 24% of them seen only once. This sample comprised whole blood, obtained in connection with sensitization to the hapten diphenylcyclopropenone (DPC). The receptors originated from a woman aged 40 to 55 with alopecia areata. Some clones in this sample may be carry-over from other donors' samples. The conserved cysteine and the conserved F or W are not part of the CDR3 here. Each record gives: J gene, D gene, V gene, CDR3 protein. The D gene is left open where the match is weak.

>TRBJ2-1|NA|TRBV12-3/TRBV12-4
ASSLRLYNEQF
>TRBJ2-7|NA|TRBV18
ASSLRDKAEQY
>TRBJ1-5|NA|TRBV29-1
SVETFSTGPQPQH
>TRBJ1-3|NA|TRBV18
ASSPPERTIY
>TRBJ2-3|NA|TRBV24-1
ATSDPSAGWTDTQY
>TRBJ2-1|TRBD1|TRBV10-3
AIRSRDSYNEQF
>TRBJ2-1|TRBD2|TRBV9
ASSRSSGLLNEQF
>TRBJ2-7|NA|TRBV24-1
ATEDAFSYEQY
>TRBJ2-1|TRBD1|TRBV11-1
ASSVLRGTGNWNEQF
>TRBJ1-6|NA|TRBV7-2
ASSLPNSPLH
>TRBJ2-1|TRBD2|TRBV10-3
AIHSSGRVRSYNEQF
>TRBJ1-2|NA|TRBV29-1
SASWGVSEGYT
>TRBJ2-3|TRBD2|TRBV3-1
ASSRGTSGTDTQY
>TRBJ1-5|NA|TRBV5-1
ASSGIPGEGQPQH
>TRBJ2-3|NA|TRBV18
ASSSQESTDTQY
>TRBJ2-5|TRBD2|TRBV5-5
ASSPGEGRQETQY
>TRBJ2-7|NA|TRBV20-1
SARDPFSSYEQY
>TRBJ2-3|NA|TRBV29-1
SVQSGGSTDTQY
>TRBJ2-2|TRBD2|TRBV10-3
AISGLAGDGELF
>TRBJ2-7|NA|TRBV6-2/TRBV6-3
ASSRTDSVLEQY
>TRBJ2-2|TRBD1|TRBV2
ASSERWTGSGTGELF
>TRBJ2-1|TRBD1|TRBV6-2/TRBV6-3
ASAGTGSINEQF
>TRBJ2-3|NA|TRBV7-9
ASSLAVGRSTDTQY
>TRBJ2-3|TRBD2|TRBV28
ATSPPAGAGGGTDTQY
>TRBJ2-6|TRBD1|TRBV28
ASSADRKVSGANVLT
>TRBJ2-7|NA|TRBV24-1
ATSDGGGYEQY
>TRBJ2-5|TRBD1|TRBV2
ASSLPQGAGQETQY
>TRBJ2-2|NA|TRBV4-3
ASSQVGRGAELF
>TRBJ2-1|TRBD1|TRBV10-3
AISRGQGGDNEQF
>TRBJ2-2|TRBD1|TRBV4-3
ASSQDAGTANTGELF
>TRBJ1-1|TRBD1|TRBV3-1
ASRLTGGEAF
>TRBJ1-5|TRBD1|TRBV20-1
SARTPGGMSQPQH
>TRBJ2-7|TRBD1|TRBV5-5
ASRRGQGSDEQY